This T cell receptor (beta chain) came from a study of T cells in localized non-small cell lung cancer. The data were produced by immunoSEQ multiplex PCR, yet TCRdb's version contains in-frame clones alone and is incomplete. The table includes about 1,300 clones, about 37% detected once. The source material was lung tumor tissue, sampled before any cancer treatment. This receptor was obtained from a woman aged 18-55 years with stage I lung adenocarcinoma.

The CDR3 loop reads CASGQSRKSYGYTF. CDR3 DNA: TGCGCCAGCGGACAGTCCAGGAAATCCTATGGCTACACCTTC. The chain links TRBV23-1 to TRBJ1-2, with D perhaps TRBD1 (6 bases). TRBV23-1 has ORF status, its function being uncertain. V lost 8 bases, J lost 4 bases, and 17 bases lay in between. This CDR3 spans 14 amino acids.